This TCR beta chain came from a study of shared clonotypes between healthy human individuals. The table lists this clone with a count of one. Replicate sorted-subset PCRs were loaded with around 220 ng DNA, about 30,000 T cell genomes. Here immunoSEQ multiplex PCR was the method, and the copy in TCRdb shows in-frame clones only, minus some. The sample includes over a million clones, 78% of them seen just once. The CDR3 sequence is 15 residues long. Germline CDR1 SGHRS, CDR2 YFSETQ. The germline V and J ends were trimmed by 2 bases and 7 bases, with 16 bases remaining between them. The clonotype originates from a man aged 18 to 29 in good health. Some clones in this sample may be carry-over from other donors' samples. The sample was memory CD4+ T cells from PBMCs. The subset: CD45RA-negative fraction. The chain has TRBV5-1 and TRBJ1-5; possibly TRBD1 for D (6 bases). CDR3 coding DNA: TGCGCCAGCAGCTTAAACAACAGGGTTCGCCAGCCCCAGCATTTT. It is translated as CASSLNNRVRQPQHF.